These 14 T cell receptor beta chains were all obtained from the same sample, sequenced in a study of T cells in Graves' hyperthyroidism and ophthalmopathy (dated by TCRdb to about 2019). Library preparation used multiplex PCR. The sequencer listed for this sample is Illumina HiSeq 2000. Amplification of TCR beta CDR3 regions was carried out from RNA transcripts. For the first round of RT-PCR on the TCR CDR3, the HTBI primer set was used together with the Qiagen OneStep RT-PCR kit. TCRdb passed the public sequencing reads through fastp at Q25 and MiXCR, retaining productive beta sequences. Rows matching on CDR3 protein sequence are summarized as one entry with the most common DNA and genes. The sample table holds around 23,000 distinct CDR3 sequences, of which about half were seen once. Around 23% of the sample belongs to the ten largest clones. Material: blood. The receptors shown here come from a woman aged 40 to 50 with Graves' hyperthyroidism that later progressed to Graves' ophthalmopathy.

At least ten counts were recorded for this clonotype. The chain couples TRBV28 to TRBJ1-1; D gene uncertain. This CDR3 spans 13 amino acids. Germline V gene sequence: CDR1 MDHEN, CDR2 SYDVKM. Trimming pared 3 bases from V and 6 bases from J, leaving 11 bases between. The CDR3 sequence is CASSFQDGAEAFF. The CDR3 DNA reads TGTGCCAGCAGTTTCCAGGACGGGGCTGAAGCTTTCTTT.

The chain couples TRBV3-1 to TRBJ2-7; D gene unclear. CDR1 and CDR2 (germline): LGHDT, YNNKEL (reference sequence). V was clipped by 3 bases and J by 0 bases, with 9 bases between them. This CDR3 has 14 amino acids. CDR3 region: CASSQWPDSYEQYF. CDR3 DNA: TGTGCCAGCAGCCAGTGGCCCGACTCCTACGAGCAGTACTTC.

By sample share, this clonotype is medium-sized. The chain combines TRBV19 with TRBJ2-7, with TRBD2 matching over 9 bases. Germline CDR1 and CDR2: LNHDA and SQIVND (reference sequence). The CDR3 loop spans 14 amino acids. V lost 1 base, J lost 7 bases, and 5 bases stayed unmatched. CDR3 DNA sequence: TGTGCCAGTAGTATAGTCGGTAGCGGGAGTGAGCAGTACTTC. It yields the protein CASSIVGSGSEQYF.

The CDR3 DNA follows: TGTGCCAGCAGCTGGGGGGATGAAAAACTGTTTTTT. It encodes CASSWGDEKLFF. The chain uses TRBV5-8 and TRBJ1-4; the D gene is possibly TRBD1 (5 bases). The CDR3 totals 12 residues. CDR1 is SGHTS and CDR2 is YDEGEE in the germline V gene. The V end lost 3 bases, the J end lost 6 bases, and 6 bases lay between the germline ends.

This clonotype was counted a single time. The chain combines TRBV11-1 with TRBJ2-7; a possible D gene is TRBD1 (5 bases). Between the trimmed V and J ends, which lost 6 bases and 2 bases, there was a span of 14 bases. CDR1 is SGHAT, CDR2 FQDESV, per germline (reference sequence). This CDR3 contains 14 residues. CDR3 region: CASSSRTRTYEQYF. The CDR3 coding sequence is TGTGCCAGCAGTTCTCGGACACGGACCTACGAGCAGTACTTC.

Of note for this clonotype: The DNA is omitted, as the CDR3 cannot be located on it reliably, and the CDR3 follows TCRdb's listing. The rearrangement links TRBV10-1 to TRBJ2-2; TRBD1 is taken as the D call from the table, unchecked against the DNA. The germline CDR1 and CDR2 sequences are WNHNN and SYGVQD (reference sequence). The CDR3 numbers 20 amino acids, ends counted. The chain's CDR3 is CASSDGYEQYFGPGTGELFF.

Many counts were recorded for this clonotype. The chain employs TRBV6-1 and TRBJ2-7; 8 positions agree with TRBD1. CDR1 is MNHNS, CDR2 SASEGT, per germline. V gave up 1 base and J gave up 4 bases; unmatched junction bases: 9. The CDR3 extends over 16 amino acids. CDR3 DNA: TGTGCCAGCAGTGAAGAGGTGTGGACAGGGCGGTACGAGCAGTACTTC. Translating gives CASSEEVWTGRYEQYF.

This clonotype was seen a handful of times. The J gene is TRBJ2-5, the V gene TRBV9, with D possibly being TRBD1 (6 bases). The ends were cut back, 6 bases at V and 6 bases at J, with 15 bases in the middle. Germline V gene data show CDR1 as SGDLS and CDR2 as YYNGEE. The CDR3 is 13 residues long. The CDR3 nucleotides are TGTGCCAGCAACTCGGGCAGGGGAAAGACCCAGTACTTC. Translating gives CASNSGRGKTQYF.

This clonotype is deemed medium-sized. This chain links TRBV29-1 with TRBJ2-3; D is uncertain. This CDR3 has 13 residues. CDR1 and CDR2 (germline): SQVTM, ANQGSEA. V dropped 7 bases and J dropped 2 bases, with 13 bases sitting between them. The CDR3 spells CSAETPDTDTQYF. The CDR3 coding sequence is TGCAGCGCTGAGACCCCCGACACAGATACGCAGTATTTT.

The chain employs TRBV24-1 and TRBJ2-2, with 9 bases matching TRBD2. Trimming at V came to 5 bases and at J to 5 bases, leaving 5 bases not matched to a gene. This CDR3 is built from 15 residues. The germline gives CDR1 KGHDR, CDR2 SFDVKD. CDR3 residues: CATSARAGGTGELFF. The DNA for the CDR3 is TGTGCCACCAGTGCTCGAGCGGGAGGAACCGGGGAGCTGTTTTTT.

V usage is TRBV15 and J usage is TRBJ1-1; TRBD1 is a possible D gene (6 bases). There are 14 residues in the CDR3. Trimming removed 4 bases at V and 5 bases at J, with 14 bases between. Germline CDR1 LNHNV, CDR2 YYDKDF (reference sequence). The CDR3 DNA follows: TGTGCCACCAGCACCGGGCAGGGGTGGACTGAAGCTTTCTTT. This gives the protein CATSTGQGWTEAFF.

The chain carries TRBV29-1 and TRBJ2-3, with D perhaps TRBD1 or TRBD2 (7 bases each). Deletions cut 5 bases from V and 11 bases from J, with 20 bases between. CDR1 and CDR2 from the germline V gene are SQVTM and ANQGSEA. This CDR3 is 13 amino acids long. CDR3 sequence reads: CSVSGGGSNEQYF. CDR3 coding DNA: TGCAGCGTTTCAGGGGGAGGGTCCAATGAGCAGTATTTT.

This chain connects TRBV20-1 to TRBJ1-1; D is perhaps TRBD1 (6 bases). Per the germline V gene, CDR1 is DFQATT and CDR2 is SNEGSKA (reference sequence). CDR3 length: 11 residues. The CDR3 loop reads CSPLGGTEAFF. The CDR3 DNA sequence: TGCAGCCCGCTAGGGGGCACTGAAGCTTTCTTT.

The CDR3, as DNA: TGCGCCAGCAGCCAAAATAGCGGGAGTCCTTACGAGCAGTACTTC. It translates to CASSQNSGSPYEQYF. V gene TRBV4-1 combines with J gene TRBJ2-7, with 9 positions matching TRBD2. Germline V gives CDR1 MGHRA, CDR2 YSYEKL. The CDR3 is 15 amino acids. The junction had 6 bases not matched to a gene; V was cut back by 2 bases and J by 4 bases.